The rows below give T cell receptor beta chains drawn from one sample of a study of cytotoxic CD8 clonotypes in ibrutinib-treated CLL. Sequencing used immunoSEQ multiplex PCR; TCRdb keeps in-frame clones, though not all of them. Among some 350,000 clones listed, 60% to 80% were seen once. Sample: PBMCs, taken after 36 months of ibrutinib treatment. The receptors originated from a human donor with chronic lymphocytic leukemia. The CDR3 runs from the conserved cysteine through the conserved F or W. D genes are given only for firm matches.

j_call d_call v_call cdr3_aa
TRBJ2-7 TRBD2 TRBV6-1 CASSGLKSGIYEQYF
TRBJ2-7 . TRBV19 CASSIRGPIYEQYF
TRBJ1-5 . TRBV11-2 CASSLRGGNQPQHF
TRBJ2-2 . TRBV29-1 CSVYRENTGELFF
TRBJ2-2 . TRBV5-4 CASSLQGRRAGELFF
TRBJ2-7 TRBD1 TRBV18 CASSPYRQGTPHEQYF
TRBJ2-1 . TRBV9 CASSVRHGGGNEQFF
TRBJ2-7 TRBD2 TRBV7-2 CASSPGTSEGEQYF
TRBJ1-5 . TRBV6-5 CASSYSTFPNQPQHF
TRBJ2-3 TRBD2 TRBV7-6 CASSLEASGDTQYF
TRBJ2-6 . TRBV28 CASSTFGANVLTF
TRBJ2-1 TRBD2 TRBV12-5 CASGRSGGTYNEQFF
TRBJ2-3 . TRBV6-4 CASSERVGRSTDTQYF
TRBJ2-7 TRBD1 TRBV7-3 CASSSTGGKRLEQYF
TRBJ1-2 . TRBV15 CATNAGYTF
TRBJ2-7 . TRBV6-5 CASSYEAPPYEQYF
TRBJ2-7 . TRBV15 CATSRERQGPYEQYF
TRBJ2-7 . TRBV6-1 CASSEALRTTDEQYF
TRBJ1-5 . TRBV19 CASNLAAGKGYSNQPQHF
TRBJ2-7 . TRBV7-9 CASSLPQQPYEQYF
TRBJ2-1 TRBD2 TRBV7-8 CASSLARNARSSGGIYNEQFF
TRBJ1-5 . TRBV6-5 CASSYSGPGQPQHF